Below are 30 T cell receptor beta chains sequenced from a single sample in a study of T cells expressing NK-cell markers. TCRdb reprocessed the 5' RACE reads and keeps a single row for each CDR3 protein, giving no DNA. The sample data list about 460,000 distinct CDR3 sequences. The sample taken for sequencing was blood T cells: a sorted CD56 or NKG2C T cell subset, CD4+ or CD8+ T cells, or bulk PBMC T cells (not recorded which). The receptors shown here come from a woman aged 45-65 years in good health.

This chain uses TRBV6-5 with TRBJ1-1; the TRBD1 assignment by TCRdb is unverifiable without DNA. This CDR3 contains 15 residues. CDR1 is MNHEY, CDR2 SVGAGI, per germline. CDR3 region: CASSYRDRPNAEAFF.

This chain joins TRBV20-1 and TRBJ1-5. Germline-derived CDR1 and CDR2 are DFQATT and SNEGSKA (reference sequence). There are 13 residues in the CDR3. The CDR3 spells CSALQHSNQPQHF.

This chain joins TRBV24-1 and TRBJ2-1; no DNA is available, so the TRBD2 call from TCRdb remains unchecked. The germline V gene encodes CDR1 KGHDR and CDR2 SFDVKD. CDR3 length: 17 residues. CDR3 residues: CATSAPAGGPSSNEQFF.

CDR3 loop: CASSQDFGGYGYTF. The gene calls are TRBV3-1 and TRBJ1-2. Per the germline V gene, CDR1 is LGHDT and CDR2 is YNNKEL (reference sequence). CDR3 size: 14 residues.

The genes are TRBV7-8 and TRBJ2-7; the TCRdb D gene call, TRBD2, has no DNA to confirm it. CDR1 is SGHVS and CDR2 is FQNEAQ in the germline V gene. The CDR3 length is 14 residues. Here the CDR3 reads CASSPLRLLYEQYF.

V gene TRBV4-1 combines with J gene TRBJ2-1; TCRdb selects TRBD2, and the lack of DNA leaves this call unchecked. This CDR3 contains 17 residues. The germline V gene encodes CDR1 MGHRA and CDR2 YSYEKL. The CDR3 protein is CASSQDTSSGRSYEQFF.

This chain's CDR3 is CASSHPRGRAFF. The rearrangement joins TRBV27 to TRBJ1-1. Germline CDR1 MNHEY, CDR2 SMNVEV (reference sequence). The CDR3 is made up of 12 amino acids.

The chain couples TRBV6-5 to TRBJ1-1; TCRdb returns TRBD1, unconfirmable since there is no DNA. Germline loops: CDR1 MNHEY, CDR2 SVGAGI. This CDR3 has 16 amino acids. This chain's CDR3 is CASSYMGQGKGTEAFF.

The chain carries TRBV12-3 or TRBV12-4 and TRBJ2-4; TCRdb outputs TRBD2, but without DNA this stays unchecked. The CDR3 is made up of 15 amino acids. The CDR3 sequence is CASSPGLAGGNIQYF.

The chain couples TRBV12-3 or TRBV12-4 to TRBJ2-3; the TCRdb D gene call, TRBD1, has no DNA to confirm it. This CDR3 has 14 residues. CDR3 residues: CASSLGGSPVGQYF.

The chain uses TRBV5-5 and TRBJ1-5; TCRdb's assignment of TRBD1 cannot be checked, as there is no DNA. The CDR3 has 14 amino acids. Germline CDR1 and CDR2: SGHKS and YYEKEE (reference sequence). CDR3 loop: CASSFTGTAAPQHF.

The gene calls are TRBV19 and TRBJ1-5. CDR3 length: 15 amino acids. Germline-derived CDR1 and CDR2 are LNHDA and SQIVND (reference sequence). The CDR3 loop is CASSAIVPSNQPQHF. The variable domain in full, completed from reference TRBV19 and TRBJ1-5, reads DGGITQSPKYLFRKEGQNVTLSCEQNLNHDAMYWYRQDPGQGLRLIYYSQIVNDFQKGDIAEGYSVSREKKESFPLTVTSAQKNPTAFYLCASSAIVPSNQPQHFGDGTRLSIL.

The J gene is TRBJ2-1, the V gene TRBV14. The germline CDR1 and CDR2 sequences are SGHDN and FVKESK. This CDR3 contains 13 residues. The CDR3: CASSASRINEQFF.

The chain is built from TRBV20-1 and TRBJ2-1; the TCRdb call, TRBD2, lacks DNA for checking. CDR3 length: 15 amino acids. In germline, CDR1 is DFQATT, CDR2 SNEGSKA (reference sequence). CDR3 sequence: CSARSISGSYNEQFF.

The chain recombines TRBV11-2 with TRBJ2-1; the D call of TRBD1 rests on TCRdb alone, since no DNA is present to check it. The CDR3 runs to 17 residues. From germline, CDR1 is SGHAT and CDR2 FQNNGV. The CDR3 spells CASRYRLGGKGSNEQFF.

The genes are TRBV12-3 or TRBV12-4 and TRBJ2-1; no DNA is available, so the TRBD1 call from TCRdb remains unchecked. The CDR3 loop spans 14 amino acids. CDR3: CASLKGGSYNEQFF.

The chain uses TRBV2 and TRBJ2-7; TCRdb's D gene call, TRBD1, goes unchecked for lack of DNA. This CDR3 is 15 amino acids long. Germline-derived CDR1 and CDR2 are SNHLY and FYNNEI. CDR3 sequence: CASSEIQGGLYEQYF.

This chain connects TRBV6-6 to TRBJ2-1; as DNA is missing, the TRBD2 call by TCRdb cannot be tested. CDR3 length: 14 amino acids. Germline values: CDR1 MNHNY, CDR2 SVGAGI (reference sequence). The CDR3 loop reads CASSFGGVYNEQFF.

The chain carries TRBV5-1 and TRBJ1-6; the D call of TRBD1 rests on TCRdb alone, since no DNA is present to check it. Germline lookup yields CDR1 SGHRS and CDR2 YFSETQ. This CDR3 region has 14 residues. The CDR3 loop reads CASSLGIEGSPLHF.

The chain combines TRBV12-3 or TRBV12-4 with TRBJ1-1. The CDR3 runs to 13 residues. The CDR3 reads CASSLTENTEAFF.

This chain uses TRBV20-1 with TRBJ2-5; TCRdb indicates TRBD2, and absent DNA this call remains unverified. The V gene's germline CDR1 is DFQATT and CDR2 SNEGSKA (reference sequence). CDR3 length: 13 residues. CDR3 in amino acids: CSALGLDEETQYF.

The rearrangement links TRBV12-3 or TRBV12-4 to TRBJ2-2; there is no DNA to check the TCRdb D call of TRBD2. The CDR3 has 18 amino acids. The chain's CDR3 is CASSLLRTSGRAPGELFF.

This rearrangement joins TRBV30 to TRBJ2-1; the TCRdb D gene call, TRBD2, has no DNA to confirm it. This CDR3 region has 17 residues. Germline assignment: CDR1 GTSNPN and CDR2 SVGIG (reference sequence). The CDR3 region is CAWSGNSGRSSYNEQFF.

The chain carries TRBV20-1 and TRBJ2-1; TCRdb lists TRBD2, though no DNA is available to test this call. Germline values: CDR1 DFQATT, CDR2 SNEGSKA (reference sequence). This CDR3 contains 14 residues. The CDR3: CSALAGGPMNEQFF.

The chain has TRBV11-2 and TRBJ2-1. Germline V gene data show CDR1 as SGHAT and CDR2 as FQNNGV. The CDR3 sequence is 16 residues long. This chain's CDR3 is CASSQVKRKSYNEQFF.

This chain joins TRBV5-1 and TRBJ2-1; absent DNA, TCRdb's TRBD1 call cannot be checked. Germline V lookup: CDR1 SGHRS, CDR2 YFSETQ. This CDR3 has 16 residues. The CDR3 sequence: CASNLQGAVSYNEQFF.

CDR3 protein: CASSLRTGISSGANVLTF. The chain recombines TRBV7-6 with TRBJ2-6; TCRdb proposes TRBD1, but this gene call is untestable without DNA. Germline loops: CDR1 SGHVS, CDR2 FNYEAQ. This CDR3 has 18 residues.

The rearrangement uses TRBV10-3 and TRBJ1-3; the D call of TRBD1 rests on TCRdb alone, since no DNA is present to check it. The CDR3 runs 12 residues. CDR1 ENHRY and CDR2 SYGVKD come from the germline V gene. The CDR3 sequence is CATRTLGNTIYF.

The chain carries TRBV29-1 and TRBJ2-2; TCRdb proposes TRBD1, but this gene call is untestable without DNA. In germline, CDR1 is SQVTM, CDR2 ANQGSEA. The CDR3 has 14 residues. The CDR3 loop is CSAGQGISTGELFF.

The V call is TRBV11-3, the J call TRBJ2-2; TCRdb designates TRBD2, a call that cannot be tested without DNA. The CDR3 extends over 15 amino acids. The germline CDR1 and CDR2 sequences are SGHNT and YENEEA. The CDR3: CASSFREGLSGELFF.